This is a list of T cell receptor beta chains from one sample in a study of shared clonotypes between healthy human individuals. This table comes from immunoSEQ multiplex PCR, and its TCRdb copy is limited to in-frame clones, with some not included. This table holds hundreds of thousands of clones, around 96% found once. The sequencing sample was made of naive CD8+ T cells sorted from blood. Receptors were obtained from a woman younger than 45 in good health. Both conserved end residues are part of each CDR3. A D gene is named only where the DNA matches it firmly. A row's size may be missing; if present it is once, few, many or a size class.

TRBV5-1	TRBJ2-7	NA	once	CASSLVGSHSYEQYF	TGCGCCAGCAGCTTGGTCGGGAGCCACTCCTACGAGCAGTACTTC
TRBV27	TRBJ2-1	NA	NA	CASSRDDPSYNEQFF	TGTGCCAGCAGCCGGGACGACCCATCCTACAATGAGCAGTTCTTC
TRBV2	TRBJ2-7	NA	NA	CASSESKTGLFHEQYF	TGTGCCAGCAGTGAATCTAAGACAGGTCTTTTCCACGAGCAGTACTTC
TRBV5-1	TRBJ2-2	NA	NA	CASSHPPENTGELFF	TGCGCCAGCAGCCATCCGCCCGAAAACACCGGGGAGCTGTTTTTT
TRBV6-5	TRBJ2-3	TRBD2	once	CASSYGTTSTDTQYF	TGTGCCAGCAGCTACGGGACTACTAGCACAGATACGCAGTATTTT
TRBV6-6	TRBJ1-2	NA	NA	CASSYLSGYGYTF	TGTGCCAGCAGTTACCTATCAGGGTACGGCTACACCTTC
TRBV27	TRBJ1-2	TRBD1	NA	CASKTGEVNGYTF	TGTGCCAGCAAGACAGGGGAGGTAAATGGCTACACCTTC
TRBV13	TRBJ1-1	TRBD1	NA	CASSGQGGAFF	TGTGCCAGCAGCGGACAGGGCGGAGCTTTCTTT
TRBV27	TRBJ2-1	NA	NA	CASSLLGGGYNEQFF	TGTGCCAGCAGTTTATTGGGGGGTGGATACAATGAGCAGTTCTTC
TRBV4-1	TRBJ2-1	NA	once	CASSQDSRSEQFF	TGCGCCAGCAGCCAAGATTCCCGATCTGAGCAGTTCTTC
TRBV10-2	TRBJ1-3	NA	NA	CASSDTFGGNTIYF	TGCGCCAGCAGTGACACATTCGGTGGAAACACCATATATTTT
TRBV7-9	TRBJ1-1	NA	NA	CASSLAVGQGGTEAFF	TGTGCCAGCAGCTTAGCCGTCGGGCAGGGTGGCACTGAAGCTTTCTTT
TRBV9	TRBJ2-7	TRBD2	NA	CASSVAGTSNYEQYF	TGTGCCAGCAGCGTAGCCGGGACTAGCAATTACGAGCAGTACTTC
TRBV27	TRBJ2-5	TRBD1	NA	CASSLLTGLGETQYF	TGTGCCAGCAGTTTACTGACAGGGCTAGGGGAGACCCAGTACTTC
TRBV6-5	TRBJ2-1	NA	NA	CASSPLRPIYNEQFF	TGTGCCAGCAGCCCTTTGAGACCTATCTACAATGAGCAGTTCTTC
TRBV27	TRBJ1-5	TRBD1	once	CASSVGTGGNQPQHF	TGTGCCAGCAGTGTGGGGACAGGGGGCAATCAGCCCCAGCATTTT
TRBV5-1	TRBJ2-1	NA	NA	CASSSTDLNNEQFF	TGCGCCAGCAGCTCGACGGATTTAAACAATGAGCAGTTCTTC
TRBV5-1	TRBJ2-7	TRBD1	once	CASSAGTGGYEQYF	TGCGCCAGCAGCGCCGGGACAGGAGGCTACGAGCAGTACTTC
TRBV27	TRBJ1-2	NA	NA	CASSAFAGSEYGYTF	TGTGCCAGCAGTGCTTTCGCGGGGTCGGAGTATGGCTACACCTTC
TRBV20-1	TRBJ1-4	NA	NA	CSARDRDLFF	TGCAGTGCTAGAGACAGGGACCTGTTTTTT
TRBV4-1	TRBJ2-7	NA	NA	CASRAYSGEQYF	TGCGCCAGCAGAGCGTATAGCGGCGAGCAGTACTTC
TRBV9	TRBJ2-3	NA	NA	CASSVGYRASTDTQYF	TGTGCCAGCAGCGTGGGGTACAGGGCGTCCACAGATACGCAGTATTTT
TRBV5-1	TRBJ2-7	NA	once	CASSNEVSYEQYF	TGCGCCAGCAGCAACGAGGTCAGCTACGAGCAGTACTTC
TRBV28	TRBJ1-6	NA	once	CATADFQAYNSPLHF	TGTGCCACTGCCGACTTTCAGGCCTATAATTCACCCCTCCACTTT
TRBV7-2	TRBJ1-2	NA	NA	CASSMTARDYVGYGYTF	TGTGCCAGCAGCATGACAGCGCGGGACTACGTCGGCTATGGCTACACCTTC
TRBV28	TRBJ2-7	TRBD1	NA	CASSHDRGTTYEQYF	TGTGCCAGCAGCCACGACAGGGGGACGACCTACGAGCAGTACTTC
TRBV25-1	TRBJ2-7	NA	NA	CASSATGAYEQYF	TGTGCCAGCAGTGCGACAGGCGCCTACGAGCAGTACTTC
TRBV20-1	TRBJ2-2	NA	NA	CSARLLRELFF	TGCAGTGCTAGGTTATTACGGGAGCTGTTTTTT
TRBV6-5	TRBJ1-2	NA	NA	CASSYSEGGRGYTF	TGTGCCAGCAGTTACTCGGAAGGGGGTCGTGGCTACACCTTC
TRBV9	TRBJ1-2	NA	few	CASSAGTGGYGYTF	TGTGCCAGCAGCGCCGGGACCGGCGGGTATGGCTACACCTTC
TRBV28	TRBJ2-1	NA	NA	CASSPPRGQTYNEQFF	TGTGCCAGCTCCCCGCCCCGTGGACAGACCTACAATGAGCAGTTCTTC
TRBV28	TRBJ2-1	NA	NA	CASSSSSVYASYNEQFF	TGTGCCAGCAGTTCGTCTAGCGTCTATGCCTCCTACAATGAGCAGTTCTTC
TRBV19	TRBJ1-2	NA	NA	CATYMSYGYTF	TGTGCCACCTACATGAGCTATGGCTACACCTTC
TRBV27	TRBJ2-5	NA	NA	CASSPESSSETQYF	TGTGCCAGCAGTCCAGAATCCTCCTCAGAGACCCAGTACTTC
TRBV28	TRBJ2-1	NA	NA	CAIKAVGSFYNEQFF	TGTGCCATCAAAGCCGTAGGAAGCTTTTACAATGAGCAGTTCTTC
TRBV29-1	TRBJ2-1	NA	NA	CSVLPGDNEQFF	TGCAGCGTTCTTCCGGGAGACAATGAGCAGTTCTTC
TRBV7-8	TRBJ1-4	NA	NA	CASSFSGATNEKLFF	TGTGCCAGCAGCTTTTCAGGGGCAACTAATGAAAAACTGTTTTTT
TRBV19	TRBJ2-7	NA	NA	CASSLGGLTFYEQYF	TGTGCCAGTAGCCTAGGGGGGCTCACCTTCTACGAGCAGTACTTC
TRBV2	TRBJ2-1	NA	NA	CASSVRVVNEQFF	TGTGCCAGCAGTGTGCGTGTGGTCAATGAGCAGTTCTTC
TRBV15	TRBJ1-2	NA	NA	CATSRTGQLYGYTF	TGTGCCACCAGCAGGACTGGACAGCTCTATGGCTACACCTTC
TRBV5-8	TRBJ2-7	NA	NA	CASSPHVGSGTYEQYF	TGTGCCAGCAGCCCCCATGTTGGCTCGGGAACCTACGAGCAGTACTTC
TRBV11-2	TRBJ2-7	NA	few	CASSPSGGAHEQYF	TGTGCCAGCAGCCCTTCTGGGGGTGCCCACGAGCAGTACTTC
TRBV25-1	TRBJ2-7	TRBD1	NA	CASSETGTVGYEQYF	TGTGCCAGCAGTGAGACAGGGACCGTAGGCTACGAGCAGTACTTC
TRBV19	TRBJ1-1	NA	NA	CASRKTDTEAFF	TGTGCCAGTAGAAAGACGGACACTGAAGCTTTCTTT
TRBV19	TRBJ1-5	NA	once	CASSIESYSNQPQHF	TGTGCCAGTAGTATAGAGAGTTATAGCAATCAGCCCCAGCATTTT
TRBV6-5	TRBJ2-1	NA	NA	CASSERFSYNEQFF	TGTGCCAGCAGCGAGCGTTTCTCCTACAATGAGCAGTTCTTC